The T cell receptor (beta chain) under discussion was sequenced for a study of CD8+CD57+ T cells in acquired aplastic anemia. Study-wide points: Patients had fewer than 35 CD8+ CDR3 sequences in common with controls (the shared set).

Patients chosen for sequencing had shown CD8+CD57+ cell expansion by flow cytometry. Severe acquired aplastic anemia was diagnosed in all patients. It was genomic DNA that served as the template for profiling TCR beta VDJ and CDR3. TCRdb re-called the reads through MiXCR, storing one row per CDR3 protein. Of 150,000 to 200,000 distinct CDR3 sequences in the sample, around 50% were seen once. For this clonotype: No antigen is known for it.

This CDR3 is built from 15 residues. CDR1 and CDR2 from the germline V gene are SNHLY and FYNNEI. Trimming took off 3 bases at V and 8 bases at J, with 17 bases between the two ends. Specimen: sorted CD4+, CD8+, or CD8+CD57+ T cells (not recorded which) from PBMCs. This clonotype was sampled from a human donor with aplastic anemia. The rearrangement uses TRBV2 and TRBJ2-1; TRBD2 might be the D (6 bases). CDR3 sequence: CASSETGLWGYEQFF. The CDR3 coding sequence is TGTGCCAGCAGTGAGACGGGACTCTGGGGCTATGAGCAGTTCTTC.